The present T cell receptor beta chain was sequenced within a study of technical replicates of blood from several donors. The CDR3 is 15 amino acids. V lost 0 bases and J lost 2, with 10 bases in between. The germline gives CDR1 PRHDT, CDR2 FYEKMQ (reference sequence). Clones were read by immunoSEQ multiplex PCR, and TCRdb kept only the in-frame ones, dropping some. Seen here are about 82,000 clones, under 96% observed once, and the top ten hold 0.3% to 0.4%. This clone was observed once. Sequenced input: T cells isolated from PBMCs. This receptor was obtained from a human donor in good health. The rearrangement uses TRBV13 and TRBJ1-2, with D possibly matching TRBD1 (5 bases). Here the CDR3 reads CASSLGRGTNYGYTF. CDR3 coding DNA: TGTGCCAGCAGCTTAGGAAGGGGTACGAACTATGGCTACACCTTC.